The 3 T cell receptor beta chains below all came from one sample that was sequenced in a study of T cells after yellow fever vaccination. TCRdb reanalysed the 5' RACE reads using MiXCR and keeps one entry per CDR3 protein. The sample has some 550,000 distinct CDR3 sequences; about 19% are singletons. Sequenced here: PBMCs, sampled 15 days after the yellow fever booster vaccination. These receptors all stem from a man under 40 who received the YFV17D yellow fever vaccine.

The rearrangement joins TRBV20-1 to TRBJ1-1, with 7 bases fitting TRBD1. CDR3 length equals 13 residues. Germline loops: CDR1 DFQATT, CDR2 SNEGSKA (reference sequence). With 6 bases clipped from V and 8 bases from J, the junction kept 12 bases outside the gene matches. The CDR3: CSARTGAIPEAFF. CDR3 DNA sequence: TGCAGTGCCCGGACAGGAGCGATCCCAGAAGCTTTCTTT.

The CDR3 spells CASSLAGGPIDEQFF. CDR3 in DNA: TGTGCCAGCAGCTTGGCGGGAGGGCCTATAGATGAGCAGTTCTTC. The V call is TRBV7-9, the J call TRBJ2-1, with 9 positions matching TRBD2. The CDR3 is 15 amino acids. With 3 bases clipped from V and 8 bases from J, the junction kept 8 bases outside the gene matches. Germline lookup yields CDR1 SEHNR and CDR2 FQNEAQ (reference sequence).

As DNA, the CDR3 is TGTGCCAGCAGCCGTAGCGGGAGTATCTCCTACAATGAGCAGTTCTTC. Translation gives CASSRSGSISYNEQFF. The chain uses TRBV7-8 and TRBJ2-1; 9 nucleotides line up with TRBD2. V dropped 5 bases and J dropped 0; count of bases not matched to a gene: 5. CDR3 length equals 16 residues. Germline loops: CDR1 SGHVS, CDR2 FQNEAQ. The full variable domain, in which reference TRBV7-8 and TRBJ2-1 provide the parts outside the CDR3, is GAGVSQSPRYKVAKRGQDVALRCDPISGHVSLFWYQQALGQGPEFLTYFQNEAQLDKSGLPSDRFFAERPEGSVSTLKIQRTQQEDSAVYLCASSRSGSISYNEQFFGPGTRLTVL.